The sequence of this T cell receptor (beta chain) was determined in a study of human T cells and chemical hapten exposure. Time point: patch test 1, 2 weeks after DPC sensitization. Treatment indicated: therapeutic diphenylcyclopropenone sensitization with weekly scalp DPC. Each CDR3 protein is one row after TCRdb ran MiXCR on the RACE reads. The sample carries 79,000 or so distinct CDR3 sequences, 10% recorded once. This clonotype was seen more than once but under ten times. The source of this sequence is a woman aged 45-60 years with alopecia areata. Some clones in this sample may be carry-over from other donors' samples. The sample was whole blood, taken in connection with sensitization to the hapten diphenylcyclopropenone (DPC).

The CDR3 DNA is TGTGCCAGCAGTCCCGCCGCCACCGGGGCAGTCACCATATATTTT. Protein sequence: CASSPAATGAVTIYF. The V and J genes are TRBV28 and TRBJ1-3, with D tentatively TRBD1 (5 bases). Germline assignment: CDR1 MDHEN and CDR2 SYDVKM. This CDR3 contains 15 residues. Trimming took 5 bases from V and 9 from J, leaving 20 bases between them. Full variable domain (outside the CDR3, taken from reference TRBV28 and TRBJ1-3): DVKVTQSSRYLVKRTGEKVFLECVQDMDHENMFWYRQDPGLGLRLIYFSYDVKMKEKGDIPEGYSVSREKKERFSLILESASTNQTSMYLCASSPAATGAVTIYFGEGSWLTVV.